This TCR beta chain appears in the sequencing data of a study of blood T cells in healthy people across ages. The authors ran a second PCR of about 7 to 12 cycles using a sample-barcoded 5' primer and a J-beta primer mix. TCRdb itself ran the 5' RACE reads through MiXCR, one entry per CDR3 protein. This sample has over a million distinct CDR3 sequences; under 55% occur once, and the top ten carry about 4.1%. About this clonotype itself: The junction and the germline gene differ at one end; a read error may be behind it.

Source material: blood. The sequence was obtained from a woman aged 18-29 years in good health.

CDR3: CSARTGGNTGERFF. DNA for the CDR3: TGCAGTGCTAGGACAGGGGGAAACACCGGGGAGCGGTTTTTT. The chain couples TRBV20-1 to TRBJ2-2; 9 positions match TRBD1. The V gene's germline CDR1 is DFQATT and CDR2 SNEGSKA (reference sequence). The CDR3 has 14 amino acids.